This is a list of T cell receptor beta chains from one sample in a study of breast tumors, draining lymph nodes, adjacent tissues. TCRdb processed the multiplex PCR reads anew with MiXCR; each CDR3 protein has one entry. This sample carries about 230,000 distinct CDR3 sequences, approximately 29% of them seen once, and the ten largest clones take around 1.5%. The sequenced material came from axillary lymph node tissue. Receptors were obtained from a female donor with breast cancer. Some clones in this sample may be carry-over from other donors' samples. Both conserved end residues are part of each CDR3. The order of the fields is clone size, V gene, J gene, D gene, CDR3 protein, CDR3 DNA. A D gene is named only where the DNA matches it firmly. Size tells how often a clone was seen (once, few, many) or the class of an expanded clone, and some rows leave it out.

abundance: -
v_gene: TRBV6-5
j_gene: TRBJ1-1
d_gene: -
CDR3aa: CASSAGYSTEAFF
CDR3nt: TGCGCCAGCAGCGCAGGGTATAGTACTGAAGCTTTCTTT

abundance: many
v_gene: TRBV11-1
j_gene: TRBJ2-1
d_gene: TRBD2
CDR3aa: CASSLALTSGRNNEQFF
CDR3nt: TGTGCCAGCAGCTTAGCCCTAACTAGCGGGAGGAACAATGAGCAGTTCTTC

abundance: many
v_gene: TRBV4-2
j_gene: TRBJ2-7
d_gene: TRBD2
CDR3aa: CASSQDQAGWGEQYF
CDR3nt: TGTGCCAGCAGCCAAGATCAAGCGGGGTGGGGGGAGCAGTACTTC

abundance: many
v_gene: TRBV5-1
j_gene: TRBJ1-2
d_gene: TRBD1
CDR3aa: CASSFSGTGEGYTF
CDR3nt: TGCGCCAGCAGCTTCAGCGGGACAGGGGAAGGCTACACCTTC

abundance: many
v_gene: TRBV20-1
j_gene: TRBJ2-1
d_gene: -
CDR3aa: CSAPLAQSSYNEQFF
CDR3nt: TGCAGTGCTCCGTTGGCCCAGAGCTCCTACAATGAGCAGTTCTTC

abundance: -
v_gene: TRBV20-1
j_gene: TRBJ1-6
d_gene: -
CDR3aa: CSASLDQWSPLHF
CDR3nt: TGCAGTGCTTCTCTAGACCAGTGGTCACCCCTCCACTTT

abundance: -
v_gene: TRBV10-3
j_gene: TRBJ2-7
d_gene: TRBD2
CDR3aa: CASRTASGNSYEQYF
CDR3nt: TGTGCCAGCAGGACCGCTAGCGGCAACTCTTACGAGCAGTACTTC

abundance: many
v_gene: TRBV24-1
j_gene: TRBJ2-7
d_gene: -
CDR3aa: CATSGGGLYEQYF
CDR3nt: TGTGCCACCAGTGGCGGGGGCCTCTACGAGCAGTACTTC

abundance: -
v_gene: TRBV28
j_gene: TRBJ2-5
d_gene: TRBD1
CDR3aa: CASRTTGETQYF
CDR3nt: TGTGCCAGCAGAACGACAGGGGAGACCCAGTACTTC

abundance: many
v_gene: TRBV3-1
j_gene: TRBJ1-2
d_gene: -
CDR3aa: CASSPQHGAYGYTF
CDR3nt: TGTGCCAGCAGTCCTCAGCACGGGGCCTATGGCTACACCTTC

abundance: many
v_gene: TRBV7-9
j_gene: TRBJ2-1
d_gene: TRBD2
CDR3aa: CASSFGLGAYNEQFF
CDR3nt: TGTGCCAGCAGCTTCGGACTAGGTGCCTACAATGAGCAGTTCTTC

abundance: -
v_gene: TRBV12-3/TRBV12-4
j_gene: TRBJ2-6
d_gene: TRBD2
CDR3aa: CASSFSGGGANVLTF
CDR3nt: TGTGCCAGCAGTTTCTCGGGAGGCGGGGCCAACGTCCTGACTTTC

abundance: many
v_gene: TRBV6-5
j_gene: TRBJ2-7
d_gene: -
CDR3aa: CASSYSLGDIYEQYF
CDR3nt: TGTGCCAGCAGTTACTCGTTGGGGGACATCTACGAGCAGTACTTC

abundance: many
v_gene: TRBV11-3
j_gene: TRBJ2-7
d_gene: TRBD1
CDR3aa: CASSVGQSVSEQYF
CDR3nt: TGTGCCAGCAGCGTGGGACAGAGTGTGAGTGAGCAGTACTTC

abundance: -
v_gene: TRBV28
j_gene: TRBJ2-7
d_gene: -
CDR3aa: CASRAGTYEQYF
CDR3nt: TGTGCCAGCAGGGCGGGAACCTACGAGCAGTACTTC

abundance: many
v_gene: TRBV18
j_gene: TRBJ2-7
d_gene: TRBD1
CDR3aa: CASSPDRVSYEQYF
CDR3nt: TGTGCCAGCTCACCCGACAGGGTATCCTACGAGCAGTACTTC

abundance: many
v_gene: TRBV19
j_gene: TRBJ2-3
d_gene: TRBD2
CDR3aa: CASSIVGGTALWTDTQYF
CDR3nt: TGTGCCAGTAGTATAGTGGGGGGGACTGCCCTTTGGACAGATACGCAGTATTTT

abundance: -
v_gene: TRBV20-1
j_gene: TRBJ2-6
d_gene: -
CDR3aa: CSARDTGGGSGANVLTF
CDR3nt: TGCAGTGCTAGAGATACAGGGGGAGGGTCTGGGGCCAACGTCCTGACTTTC

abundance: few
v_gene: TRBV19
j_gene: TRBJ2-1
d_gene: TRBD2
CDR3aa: CASSIGPGTSWVREQSF
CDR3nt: TGTGCCAGTAGTATAGGGCCCGGGACTAGCTGGGTAAGGGAGCAGTCCTTC

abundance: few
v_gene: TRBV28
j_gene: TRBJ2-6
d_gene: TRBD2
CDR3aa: CASRDSGRAAFGANVLTF
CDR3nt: TGTGCCAGCAGAGATAGCGGGAGGGCCGCCTTTGGGGCCAACGTCCTGACTTTC

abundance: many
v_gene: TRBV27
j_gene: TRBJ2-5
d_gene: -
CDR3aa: CASSQLRGETQYF
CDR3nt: TGTGCCAGCAGTCAACTCAGAGGGGAGACCCAGTACTTC

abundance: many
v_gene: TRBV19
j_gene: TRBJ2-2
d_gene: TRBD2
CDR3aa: CASSISGTSGKLTGELFF
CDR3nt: TGTGCCAGTAGTATCTCGGGGACTAGCGGGAAACTCACCGGGGAGCTGTTTTTT